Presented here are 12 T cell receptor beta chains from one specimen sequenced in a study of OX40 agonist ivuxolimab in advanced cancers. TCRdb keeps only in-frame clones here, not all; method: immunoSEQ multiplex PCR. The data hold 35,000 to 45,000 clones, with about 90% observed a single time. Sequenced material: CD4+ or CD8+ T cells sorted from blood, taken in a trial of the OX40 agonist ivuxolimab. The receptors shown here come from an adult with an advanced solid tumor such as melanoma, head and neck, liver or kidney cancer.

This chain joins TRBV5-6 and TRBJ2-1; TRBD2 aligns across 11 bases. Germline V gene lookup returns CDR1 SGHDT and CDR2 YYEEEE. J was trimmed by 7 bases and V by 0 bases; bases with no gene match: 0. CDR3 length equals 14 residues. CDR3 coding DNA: TGTGCCAGCAGCTTGGGACTAGCGGGAAATGAGCAGTTCTTC. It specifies CASSLGLAGNEQFF.

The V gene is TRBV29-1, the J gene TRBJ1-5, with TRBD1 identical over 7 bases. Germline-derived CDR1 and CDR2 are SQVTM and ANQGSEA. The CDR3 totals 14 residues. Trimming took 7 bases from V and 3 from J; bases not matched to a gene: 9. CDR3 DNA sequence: TGCAGCGCTGCTGAGACAGGGAACAATCAGCCCCAGCATTTT. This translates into CSAAETGNNQPQHF. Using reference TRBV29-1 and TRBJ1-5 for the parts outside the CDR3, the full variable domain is SAVISQKPSRDICQRGTSLTIQCQVDSQVTMMFWYRQQPGQSLTLIATANQGSEATYESGFVIDKFPISRPNLTFSTLTVSNMSPEDSSIYLCSAAETGNNQPQHFGDGTRLSIL.

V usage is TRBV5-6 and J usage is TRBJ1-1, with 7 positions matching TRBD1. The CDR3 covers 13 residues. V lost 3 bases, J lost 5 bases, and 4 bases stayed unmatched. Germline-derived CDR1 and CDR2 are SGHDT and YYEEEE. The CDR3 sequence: CASSSPGGTEAFF. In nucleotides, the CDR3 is TGTGCCAGCAGCTCACCAGGGGGTACTGAAGCTTTCTTT.

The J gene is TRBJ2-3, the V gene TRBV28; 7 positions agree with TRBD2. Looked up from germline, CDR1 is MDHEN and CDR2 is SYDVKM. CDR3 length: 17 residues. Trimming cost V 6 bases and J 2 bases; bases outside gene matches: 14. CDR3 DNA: TGTGCCAGCAGCACAAACCGATTGACTAGCCTCACAGATACGCAGTATTTT. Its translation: CASSTNRLTSLTDTQYF.

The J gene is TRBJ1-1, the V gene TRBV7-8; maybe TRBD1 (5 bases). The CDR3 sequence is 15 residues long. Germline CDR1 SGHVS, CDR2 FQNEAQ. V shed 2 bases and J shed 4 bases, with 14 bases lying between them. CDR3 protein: CASSLSGGRGTEAFF. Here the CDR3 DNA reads TGTGCCAGCAGCTTATCTGGAGGGAGGGGCACTGAAGCTTTCTTT.

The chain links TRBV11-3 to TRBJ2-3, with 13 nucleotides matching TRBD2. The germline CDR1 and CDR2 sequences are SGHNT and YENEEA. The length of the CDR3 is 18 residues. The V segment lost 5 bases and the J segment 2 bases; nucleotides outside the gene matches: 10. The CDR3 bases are TGTGCCAGCAGCCCTCGGACTAGCGGGAGACCCAACACAGATACGCAGTATTTT. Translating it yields CASSPRTSGRPNTDTQYF.

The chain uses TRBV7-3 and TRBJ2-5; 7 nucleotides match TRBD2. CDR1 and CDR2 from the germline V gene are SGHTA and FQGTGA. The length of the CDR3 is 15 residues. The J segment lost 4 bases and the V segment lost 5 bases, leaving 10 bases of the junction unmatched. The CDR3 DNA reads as TGTGCCAGCAGCCCCCTGGCGGGAGAGGTAGAGACCCAGTACTTC. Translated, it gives CASSPLAGEVETQYF.

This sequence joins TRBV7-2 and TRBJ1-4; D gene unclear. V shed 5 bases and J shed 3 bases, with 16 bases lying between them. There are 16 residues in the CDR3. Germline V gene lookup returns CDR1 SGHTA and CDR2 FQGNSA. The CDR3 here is CASSPAAGRANEKLFF. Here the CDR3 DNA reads TGTGCCAGCAGCCCTGCCGCCGGTCGGGCTAATGAAAAACTGTTTTTT.

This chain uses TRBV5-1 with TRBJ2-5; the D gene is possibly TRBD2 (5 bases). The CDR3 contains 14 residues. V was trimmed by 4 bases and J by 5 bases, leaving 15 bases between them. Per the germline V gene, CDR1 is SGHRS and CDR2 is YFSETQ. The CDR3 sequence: CASSPPRGPETQYF. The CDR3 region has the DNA TGCGCCAGCAGCCCCCCCCGGGGTCCGGAGACCCAGTACTTC.

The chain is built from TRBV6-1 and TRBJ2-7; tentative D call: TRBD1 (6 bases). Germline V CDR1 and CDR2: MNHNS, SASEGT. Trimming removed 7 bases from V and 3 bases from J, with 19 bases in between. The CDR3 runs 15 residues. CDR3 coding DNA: TGTGCCAGCAAAATGAACAGGGAGCCCTTCTACGAGCAGTACTTC. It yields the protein CASKMNREPFYEQYF.

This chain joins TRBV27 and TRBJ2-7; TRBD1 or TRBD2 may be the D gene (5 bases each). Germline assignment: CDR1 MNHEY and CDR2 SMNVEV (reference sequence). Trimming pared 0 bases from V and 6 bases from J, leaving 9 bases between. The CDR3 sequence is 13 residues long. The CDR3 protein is CASSLSWGSEQYF. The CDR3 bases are TGTGCCAGCAGTTTATCGTGGGGGTCCGAGCAGTACTTC.

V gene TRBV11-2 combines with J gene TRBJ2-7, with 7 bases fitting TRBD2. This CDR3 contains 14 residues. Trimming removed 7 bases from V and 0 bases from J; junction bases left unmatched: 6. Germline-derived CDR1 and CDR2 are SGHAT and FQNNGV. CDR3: CASKVAGYSYEQYF. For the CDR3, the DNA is TGTGCCAGCAAAGTAGCGGGCTACTCCTACGAGCAGTACTTC.